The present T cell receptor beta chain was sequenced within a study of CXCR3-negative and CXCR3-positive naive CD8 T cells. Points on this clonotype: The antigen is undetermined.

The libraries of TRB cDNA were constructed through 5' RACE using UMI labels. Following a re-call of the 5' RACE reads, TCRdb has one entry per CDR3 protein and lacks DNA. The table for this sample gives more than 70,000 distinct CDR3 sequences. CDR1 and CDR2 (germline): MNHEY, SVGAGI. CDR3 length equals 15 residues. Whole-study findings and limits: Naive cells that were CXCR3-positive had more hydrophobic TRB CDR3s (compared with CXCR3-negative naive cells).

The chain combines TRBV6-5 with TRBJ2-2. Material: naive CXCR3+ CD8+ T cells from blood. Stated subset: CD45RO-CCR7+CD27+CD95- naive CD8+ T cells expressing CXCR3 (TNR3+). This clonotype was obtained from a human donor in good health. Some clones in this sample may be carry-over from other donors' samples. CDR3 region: CASSYSTGFSGELFF.